The entry below describes one T cell receptor (beta chain). The data were obtained in a study of blood T cell repertoires in COVID-19. Background on the study: Donors in the United States, Italy and Spain gave samples during acute or convalescent COVID-19. Sources were T cells, B-cell-depleted T cells, or PBMCs; the material itself was cDNA or gDNA.

Deletions cut 3 bases from V and 4 bases from J, with 13 bases between. CDR1 GTSNPN and CDR2 SVGIG come from the germline V gene (reference sequence). The CDR3 consists of 14 residues. In the source study's methods: Scientists estimated how many nucleated cells there were by amplifying reference gene primers. Here immunoSEQ multiplex PCR was the method, and the copy in TCRdb shows in-frame clones only, minus some. The DNA gave D and trimming, while V, J and clone size come from that table. The data show approximately 77,000 clones, with roughly 80% seen just once and more than 15% held by the top ten.

The gene calls are TRBV30 and TRBJ2-1; unclear D gene. The sample taken for sequencing was peripheral blood. This TCR was recovered from a woman in her sixties with acute or convalescent COVID-19. Written as DNA, the CDR3 is TGTGCCTGGAGCCCTGACACCGGTTACAATGAGCAGTTCTTC. Its translation: CAWSPDTGYNEQFF.